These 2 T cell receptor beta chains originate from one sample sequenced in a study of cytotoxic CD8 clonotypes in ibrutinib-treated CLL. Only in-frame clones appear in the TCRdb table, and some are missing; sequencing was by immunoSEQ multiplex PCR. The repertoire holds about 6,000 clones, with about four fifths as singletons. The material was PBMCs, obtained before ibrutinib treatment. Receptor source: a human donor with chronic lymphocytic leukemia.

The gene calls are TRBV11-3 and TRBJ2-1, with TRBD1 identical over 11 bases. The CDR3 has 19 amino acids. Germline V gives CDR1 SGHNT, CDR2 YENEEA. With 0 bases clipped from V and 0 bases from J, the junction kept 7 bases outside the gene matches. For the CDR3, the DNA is TGTGCCAGCAGCTTAGACGGGACAGGGGGTATTAGCTCCTACAATGAGCAGTTCTTC. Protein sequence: CASSLDGTGGISSYNEQFF.

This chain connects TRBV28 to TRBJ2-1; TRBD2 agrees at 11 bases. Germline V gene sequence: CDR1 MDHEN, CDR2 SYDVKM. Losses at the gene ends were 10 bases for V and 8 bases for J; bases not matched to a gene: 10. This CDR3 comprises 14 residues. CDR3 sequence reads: CATLPGLAVDEQFF. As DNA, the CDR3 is TGTGCCACCCTTCCGGGACTAGCGGTCGATGAGCAGTTCTTC.